The 25 T cell receptor beta chains listed next were all sequenced from one sample in a study of EBV T-cell therapy then PD-1 blockade in nasopharyngeal carcinoma (dated by TCRdb to about 2021). The receptor library was made with the immunoSEQ multiplex PCR assay. TCRdb obtained this table from immuneACCESS and retained in-frame rearrangements with V and J assigned. These tables miss some clones; where compared with another copy, unresolved V genes account for less than half of the shortfall, and the remainder is unexplained. A total of around 19,000 clones appear in this sample, about 80% of them only once. In total, the top ten clones hold approximately 34% of the sample. Antigen specificity for these receptors is unknown. The time point label, read with the paper, signifies: 266 days after commencement of treatment, after nivolumab therapy. The intended sense of this specimen's treatment or condition label: AdE1-LMPpoly-expanded autologous EBV-specific T-cell therapy followed by anti-PD-1 nivolumab.

The specimen comprised CD8+ T cells from blood, sampled around day 250 from a patient whose treatment included autologous EBV-specific T cells and nivolumab. The receptor source for this set is a man between 35 and 55 years old with nasopharyngeal carcinoma.

This clone was found once. The rearrangement uses TRBV7-9 and TRBJ2-1; 9 bases line up with TRBD1. CDR3 length equals 16 residues. V lost 5 bases to trimming and J lost 8 bases; unmatched junction nucleotides: 13. The germline V gene has CDR1 SEHNR and CDR2 FQNEAQ (reference sequence). CDR3: CASSPQQGANRDEQFF. The CDR3 region has the DNA TGTGCCAGCAGCCCCCAACAGGGGGCGAATAGGGATGAGCAGTTCTTC.

In this sample, this clone turned up once. The chain is built from TRBV2 and TRBJ2-5, with D possibly being TRBD2 (6 bases). Trimming took 7 bases from V and 5 from J, leaving 17 bases between them. This CDR3 is 14 amino acids long. In germline, CDR1 is SNHLY, CDR2 FYNNEI. The CDR3 region is CASTGTRLGETQYF. The CDR3 DNA follows: TGTGCCAGCACCGGGACTCGCCTTGGGGAGACCCAGTACTTC. Complete variable domain (other parts from reference TRBV2 and TRBJ2-5): EPEVTQTPSHQVTQMGQEVILRCVPISNHLYFYWYRQILGQKVEFLVSFYNNEISEKSEIFDDQFSVERPDGSNFTLKIRSTKLEDSAMYFCASTGTRLGETQYFGPGTRLLVL.

J is TRBJ2-1 and V is TRBV9; TRBD2 matches at 8 bases. V was clipped by 3 bases and J by 8 bases; unmatched bases: 10. Germline CDR1 SGDLS, CDR2 YYNGEE. There are 15 residues in the CDR3. For the CDR3, the DNA is TGTGCCAGCAGCGAAGGAGGGGCGGGGGGACATGAGCAGTTCTTC. The encoded protein is CASSEGGAGGHEQFF.

CDR3 sequence: CATIGTGEYEQYF. As DNA, the CDR3 is TGTGCCACCATAGGGACAGGAGAATACGAGCAGTACTTC. V usage is TRBV27 and J usage is TRBJ2-7; the match to TRBD1 covers 8 bases. J was trimmed by 4 bases and V by 10 bases; bases with no gene match: 9. The CDR3 covers 13 residues. Germline-derived CDR1 and CDR2 are MNHEY and SMNVEV (reference sequence).

This chain uses TRBV6-2 or TRBV6-3 with TRBJ1-6; no firm D call. Germline values: CDR1 MNHEY, CDR2 SVGEGT. V was shortened by 6 bases and J by 8 bases, with 20 bases between the two germline ends. The CDR3 contains 16 residues. The DNA of the CDR3 is TGTGCCAGCAGCCAGACAAGTTTGCGGTTTTATTCACCCCTCCACTTT. This sequence encodes CASSQTSLRFYSPLHF.

The J gene is TRBJ1-2, the V gene TRBV5-1; D is undetermined. V was trimmed by 0 bases and J by 2 bases, leaving 11 bases between them. This CDR3 spans 15 amino acids. Germline CDR1 reads SGHRS; CDR2 reads YFSETQ. The CDR3 sequence: CASSLDTEANYGYTF. The CDR3 coding sequence is TGCGCCAGCAGCTTGGATACCGAAGCAAACTATGGCTACACCTTC.

The chain combines TRBV4-3 with TRBJ1-3; 8 bases map to TRBD1. With V trimmed by 4 bases and J by 4 bases, 9 bases remained unmatched. Germline V gene data show CDR1 as LGHNA and CDR2 as YSLEER. The CDR3 sequence is 16 residues long. The CDR3 spells CASSLDSGTGGNTIYF. The CDR3, as DNA: TGCGCCAGCAGCCTTGATTCCGGGACAGGAGGAAACACCATATATTTT.

The chain joins TRBV4-3 to TRBJ1-4; 10 bases are a match to TRBD1. Germline V gene sequence: CDR1 LGHNA, CDR2 YSLEER. The V segment lost 4 bases and the J segment 10 bases; nucleotides outside the gene matches: 3. The length of the CDR3 is 13 residues. CDR3 nucleotide sequence: TGCGCCAGCAGCCGAGGACAGGGGGGAAAACTGTTTTTT. It translates to CASSRGQGGKLFF.

The chain combines TRBV6-2 or TRBV6-3 with TRBJ1-1; no definite D call. Trimming pared 3 bases from V and 1 base from J, leaving 6 bases between. The CDR3 extends over 13 amino acids. Germline V gives CDR1 MNHEY, CDR2 SVGEGT. CDR3 DNA sequence: TGTGCCAGCAGTTATTCCGAGAACACTGAAGCTTTCTTT. This sequence encodes CASSYSENTEAFF.

The table lists this clone with a count of one. The chain is built from TRBV5-6 and TRBJ1-2; D remains ambiguous. CDR1 and CDR2 from the germline V gene are SGHDT and YYEEEE. V was trimmed by 4 bases and J by 8 bases, leaving 9 bases between them. There are 11 residues in the CDR3. In DNA form, the CDR3 reads TGTGCCAGCAGCCTAGGAGGGGGCTACACCTTC. Translation gives CASSLGGGYTF.

The CDR3 region is CASSQFGGQEGDTQYF. CDR3 DNA: TGCGCCAGCAGCCAATTCGGGGGCCAGGAGGGGGATACGCAGTATTTT. The chain joins TRBV4-3 to TRBJ2-3, with D perhaps given as TRBD1 or TRBD2 (6 bases each). V lost 2 bases and J lost 6, with 18 bases in between. There are 16 residues in the CDR3. Germline V gene sequence: CDR1 LGHNA, CDR2 YSLEER.

This clone was seen a few times. The chain links TRBV7-9 to TRBJ2-2; no reliable D call. Germline V gene lookup returns CDR1 SEHNR and CDR2 FQNEAQ (reference sequence). The CDR3 has 16 amino acids. V lost 8 bases and J 8 bases, leaving 24 bases between the germline ends. The chain's CDR3 is CASPNPPGPNSGELFF. The CDR3 bases are TGTGCCAGCCCAAACCCCCCGGGCCCGAACAGTGGGGAGCTGTTTTTT. The full variable domain, its missing parts supplied by reference TRBV7-9 and TRBJ2-2, is DTGVSQNPRHKITKRGQNVTFRCDPISEHNRLYWYRQTLGQGPEFLTYFQNEAQLEKSRLLSDRFSAERPKGSFSTLEIQRTEQGDSAMYLCASPNPPGPNSGELFFGEGSRLTVL.

This chain connects TRBV2 to TRBJ2-7; unclear D gene. CDR1 is SNHLY and CDR2 is FYNNEI in the germline V gene. The CDR3 sequence is 15 residues long. V dropped 1 base and J dropped 6 bases, with 16 bases sitting between them. The CDR3 region has the DNA TGTGCCAGCAGTGAAGTAGCAGTTTTAGGACGCGAGCAGTACTTC. It yields the protein CASSEVAVLGREQYF.

The V call is TRBV6-4, the J call TRBJ2-7, with TRBD1 matching over 8 bases. The germline CDR1 and CDR2 sequences are MRHNA and SNTAGT. CDR3 length equals 13 residues. V was pared by 4 bases and J by 5 bases, with 4 bases of the junction left unmatched. As DNA, the CDR3 is TGTGCCAGCAGTGTGGCAGGGGGCCACGAGCAGTACTTC. Translation gives CASSVAGGHEQYF.

The chain joins TRBV28 to TRBJ1-1; 7 positions match TRBD1. V shed 6 bases, J shed 7 bases, and the junction held 2 bases outside the gene matches. CDR1 and CDR2 (germline): MDHEN, SYDVKM. The CDR3 is 11 amino acids. This chain's CDR3 is CASSQGGEAFF. CDR3 coding DNA: TGTGCCAGCAGCCAGGGGGGTGAAGCTTTCTTT.

This chain uses TRBV5-1 with TRBJ1-1; D ambiguous. Trimming shortened V by 5 bases and J by 4 bases, and 6 bases separated the two germline ends. The germline CDR1 and CDR2 sequences are SGHRS and YFSETQ. CDR3 length equals 11 residues. The CDR3 here is CASRESTEAFF. CDR3 bases: TGCGCCAGCAGAGAAAGCACTGAAGCTTTCTTT.

V is TRBV27 and J is TRBJ1-5; 9 bases map to TRBD1. This CDR3 is built from 14 residues. Germline CDR1 reads MNHEY; CDR2 reads SMNVEV (reference sequence). The J segment lost 1 base and the V segment lost 7 bases, leaving 2 bases of the junction unmatched. The CDR3 DNA reads TGTGCCAGCAAACAGGGGGCGAGCAATCAGCCCCAGCATTTT. Its translation: CASKQGASNQPQHF.

This clone was seen a single time. The V and J genes are TRBV19 and TRBJ2-2, with D perhaps assigned TRBD1 or TRBD2 (5 bases each). The CDR3 is 12 residues long. Trimming shortened V by 9 bases and J by 5 bases, and 10 bases separated the two germline ends. The germline V gene has CDR1 LNHDA and CDR2 SQIVND (reference sequence). The CDR3 sequence is CASDGTTGELFF. The CDR3 coding sequence is TGTGCCAGCGACGGGACGACCGGGGAGCTGTTTTTT.

The genes are TRBV19 and TRBJ1-5; D call uncertain. The CDR3 sequence is 18 residues long. V was trimmed by 1 base and J by 0 bases, leaving 16 bases between them. CDR1 LNHDA and CDR2 SQIVND come from the germline V gene (reference sequence). CDR3 bases: TGTGCCAGTAGTATAGCCTTCCTGGCGGTAAATAGCAATCAGCCCCAGCATTTT. It translates to CASSIAFLAVNSNQPQHF.

This clone was found a few times. The rearrangement links TRBV6-1 to TRBJ2-6, with 8 bases matching TRBD1. Germline CDR1 MNHNS, CDR2 SASEGT. The CDR3 has 16 amino acids. The trim removed 1 base at V and 1 base at J, leaving 0 bases unmatched. This CDR3 reads CASSEGTGSGANVLTF. CDR3 nucleotide sequence: TGTGCCAGCAGTGAAGGGACAGGGTCTGGGGCCAACGTCCTGACTTTC.

The V call is TRBV5-6, the J call TRBJ2-5; 8 nucleotides agree with TRBD2. V trimming: 4 bases; J trimming: 0 bases; junction bases outside the gene matches: 8. This CDR3 region has 16 residues. From germline, CDR1 is SGHDT and CDR2 YYEEEE. CDR3 DNA: TGTGCCAGCAGCGTTGCGGGGGGATCGTACCAAGAGACCCAGTACTTC. It specifies CASSVAGGSYQETQYF.

This chain links TRBV2 with TRBJ1-1, with a tentative D call TRBD1 (5 bases). Between the trimmed V and J ends, which lost 6 bases and 4 bases, there was a span of 27 bases. Germline assignment: CDR1 SNHLY and CDR2 FYNNEI. There are 18 residues in the CDR3. CDR3 in DNA: TGTGCCAGCAGCCAAAAATCCCCTGGCAGGGACGACAGCACTGAAGCTTTCTTT. This translates into CASSQKSPGRDDSTEAFF.

The genes are TRBV5-1 and TRBJ2-5, with D unclear. The CDR3 is 13 residues long. The ends were cut back, 4 bases at V and 2 bases at J, with 9 bases in the middle. Germline V lookup: CDR1 SGHRS, CDR2 YFSETQ. In DNA form, the CDR3 reads TGCGCCAGCAGCCCGCCCAGTCAAGAGACCCAGTACTTC. Translating gives CASSPPSQETQYF.

V usage is TRBV3-1 (or the pseudogene TRBV3-2) and J usage is TRBJ2-3; TRBD2 matches at 7 bases. This CDR3 is built from 15 residues. J was trimmed by 2 bases and V by 4 bases; bases with no gene match: 6. The germline gives CDR1 LGHDT, CDR2 YNNKEL (reference sequence). The CDR3 sequence: CASSPRGVNTDTQYF. The CDR3 region has the DNA TGTGCCAGCAGCCCTCGGGGGGTGAACACAGATACGCAGTATTTT.

The chain recombines TRBV4-1 with TRBJ2-5, with no clear D. V was shortened by 0 bases and J by 5 bases, with 13 bases between the two germline ends. The CDR3 runs to 15 residues. Germline CDR1 is MGHRA and CDR2 is YSYEKL. The CDR3 is CASSQDVSVVETQYF. The DNA for the CDR3 is TGCGCCAGCAGCCAAGATGTCTCGGTGGTGGAGACCCAGTACTTC.